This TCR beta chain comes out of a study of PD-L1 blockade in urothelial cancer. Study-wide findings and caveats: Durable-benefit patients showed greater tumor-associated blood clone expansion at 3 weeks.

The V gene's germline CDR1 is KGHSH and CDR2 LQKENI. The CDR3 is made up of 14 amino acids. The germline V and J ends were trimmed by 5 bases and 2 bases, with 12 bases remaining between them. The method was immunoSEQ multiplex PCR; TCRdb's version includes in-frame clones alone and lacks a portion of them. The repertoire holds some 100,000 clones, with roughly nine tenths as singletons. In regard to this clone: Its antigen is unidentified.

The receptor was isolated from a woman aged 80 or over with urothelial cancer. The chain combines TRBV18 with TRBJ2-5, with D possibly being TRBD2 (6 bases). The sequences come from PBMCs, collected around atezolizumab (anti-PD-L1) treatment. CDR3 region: CASSTPGVQETQYF. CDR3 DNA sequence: TGTGCCAGCTCAACCCCGGGGGTACAAGAGACCCAGTACTTC. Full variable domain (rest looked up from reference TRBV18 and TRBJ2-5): NAGVMQNPRHLVRRRGQEARLRCSPMKGHSHVYWYRQLPEEGLKFMVYLQKENIIDESGMPKERFSAEFPKEGPSILRIQQVVRGDSAAYFCASSTPGVQETQYFGPGTRLLVL.